This T cell receptor (beta chain) emerged from a study of glioma-infiltrating T cells. The iRepertoire nested amplicon-rescue multiplex PCR amplified TCR alpha and beta CDR3s from RNA. TCRdb independently ran MiXCR on the multiplex PCR reads; one entry per CDR3 protein. In the table there are around 350,000 distinct CDR3 sequences, about 40% of which are singletons. Findings and caveats of the study: Signature shared blood CDR3 motifs were enriched in low-divergence and depleted in high-divergence patients.

The sample holds a few counts of this clonotype. Antigen unknown. This TCR derives from a human donor with low-grade glioma or glioblastoma, undergoing nonglioma brain surgery, or in good health (not recorded which). Sequenced input: glioma tissue, nonneoplastic brain tissue, or PBMCs (not recorded which).

The CDR3 coding sequence is TGTGCCAGCAGCCCCAAAAGACCGGCGACTGACTATGGCTACACCTTC. As protein: CASSPKRPATDYGYTF. V usage is TRBV6-1 and J usage is TRBJ1-2; unclear D gene. The length of the CDR3 is 16 residues. Looked up from germline, CDR1 is MNHNS and CDR2 is SASEGT. V was cut by 6 bases and J by 3 bases, with 20 bases left in between.